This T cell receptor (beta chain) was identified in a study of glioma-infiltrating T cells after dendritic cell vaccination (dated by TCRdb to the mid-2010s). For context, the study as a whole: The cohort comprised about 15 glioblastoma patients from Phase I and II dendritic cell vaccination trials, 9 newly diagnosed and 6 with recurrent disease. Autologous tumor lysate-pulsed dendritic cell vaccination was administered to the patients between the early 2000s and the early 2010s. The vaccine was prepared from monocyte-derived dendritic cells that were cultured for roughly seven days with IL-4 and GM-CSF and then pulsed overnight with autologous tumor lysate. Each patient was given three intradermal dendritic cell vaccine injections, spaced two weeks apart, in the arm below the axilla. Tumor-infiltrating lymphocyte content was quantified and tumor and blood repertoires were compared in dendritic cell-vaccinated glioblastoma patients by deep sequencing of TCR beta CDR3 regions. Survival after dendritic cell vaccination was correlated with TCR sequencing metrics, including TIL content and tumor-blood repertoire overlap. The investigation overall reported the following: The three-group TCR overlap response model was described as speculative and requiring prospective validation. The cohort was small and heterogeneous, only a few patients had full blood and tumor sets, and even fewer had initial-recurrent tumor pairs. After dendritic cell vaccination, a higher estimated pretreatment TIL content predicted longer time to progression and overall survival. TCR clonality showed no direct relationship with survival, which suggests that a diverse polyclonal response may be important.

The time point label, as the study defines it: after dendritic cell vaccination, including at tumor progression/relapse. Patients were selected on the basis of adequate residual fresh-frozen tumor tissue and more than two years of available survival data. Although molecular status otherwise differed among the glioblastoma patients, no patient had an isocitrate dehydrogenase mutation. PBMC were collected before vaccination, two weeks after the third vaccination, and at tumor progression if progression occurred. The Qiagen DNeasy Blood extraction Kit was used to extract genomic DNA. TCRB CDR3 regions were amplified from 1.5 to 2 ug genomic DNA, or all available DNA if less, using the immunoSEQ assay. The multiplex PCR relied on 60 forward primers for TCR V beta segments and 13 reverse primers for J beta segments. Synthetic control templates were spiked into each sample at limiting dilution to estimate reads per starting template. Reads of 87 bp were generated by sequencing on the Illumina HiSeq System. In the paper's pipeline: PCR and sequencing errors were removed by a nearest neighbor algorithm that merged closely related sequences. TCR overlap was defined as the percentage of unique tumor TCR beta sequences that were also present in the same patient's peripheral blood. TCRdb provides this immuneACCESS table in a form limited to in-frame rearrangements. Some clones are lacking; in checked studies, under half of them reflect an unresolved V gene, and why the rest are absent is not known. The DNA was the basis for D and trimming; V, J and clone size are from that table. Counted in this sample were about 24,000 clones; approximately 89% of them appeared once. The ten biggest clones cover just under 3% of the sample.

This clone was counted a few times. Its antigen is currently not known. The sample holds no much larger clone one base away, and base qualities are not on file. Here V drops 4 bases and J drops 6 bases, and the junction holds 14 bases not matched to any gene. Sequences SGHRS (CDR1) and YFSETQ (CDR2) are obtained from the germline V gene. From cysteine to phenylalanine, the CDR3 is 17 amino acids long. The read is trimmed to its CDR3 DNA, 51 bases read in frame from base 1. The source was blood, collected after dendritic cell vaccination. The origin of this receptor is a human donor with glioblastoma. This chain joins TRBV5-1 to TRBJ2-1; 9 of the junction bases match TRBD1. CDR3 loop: CASSPSTGQGWGNEQFF. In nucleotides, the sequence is TGCGCCAGCAGCCCCTCCACCGGACAGGGGTGGGGCAATGAGCAGTTCTTC.